The 15 T cell receptor beta chains reported below all come from one sample, sequenced in a study of cytomegalovirus exposure and HLA in healthy donors. Use of 60 Vbeta and 13 Jbeta primers characterized the PCR. Only in-frame clones appear in the TCRdb table, and some are missing; sequencing was by immunoSEQ multiplex PCR. This sample has 150,000 to 200,000 clones, with 72% found just once. The sample consisted of PBMCs. The receptors derive from a human donor in good health.

The rearrangement joins TRBV5-1 to TRBJ2-1, with TRBD1 matching 9 bases. This CDR3 has 16 amino acids. Germline V gene data show CDR1 as SGHRS and CDR2 as YFSETQ. V was pared by 4 bases and J by 3 bases, with 8 bases of the junction left unmatched. The CDR3 region has the DNA TGCGCCAGCAGCGGGGGAGACAGGGGGGGCTACAATGAGCAGTTCTTC. Translation: CASSGGDRGGYNEQFF. Full variable domain (remainder filled in from reference TRBV5-1 and TRBJ2-1): KAGVTQTPRYLIKTRGQQVTLSCSPISGHRSVSWYQQTPGQGLQFLFEYFSETQRNKGNFPGRFSGRQFSNSRSEMNVSTLELGDSALYLCASSGGDRGGYNEQFFGPGTRLTVL.

The chain carries TRBV9 and TRBJ1-6, with D uncertain. V was clipped by 2 bases and J by 8 bases, with 8 bases between them. Germline values: CDR1 SGDLS, CDR2 YYNGEE. This CDR3 is 13 amino acids long. CDR3: CASSVVEDSPLHF. The CDR3, as DNA: TGTGCCAGCAGCGTGGTGGAGGATTCACCCCTCCACTTT. Full variable domain (remainder filled in from reference TRBV9 and TRBJ1-6): DSGVTQTPKHLITATGQRVTLRCSPRSGDLSVYWYQQSLDQGLQFLIQYYNGEERAKGNILERFSAQQFPDLHSELNLSSLELGDSALYFCASSVVEDSPLHFGNGTRLTVT.

The chain uses TRBV7-8 and TRBJ1-5; D is unclear. Trimming shortened V by 5 bases and J by 7 bases, and 9 bases separated the two germline ends. Looked up from germline, CDR1 is SGHVS and CDR2 is FQNEAQ. This CDR3 contains 12 residues. The CDR3 is CASSPSGQPQHF. CDR3 DNA: TGTGCCAGCAGCCCCAGCGGGCAGCCCCAGCATTTT.

This clone was counted once. The J gene is TRBJ1-1, the V gene TRBV6-5; D gene unclear. The CDR3 totals 16 residues. Germline V gene sequence: CDR1 MNHEY, CDR2 SVGAGI. Between the trimmed V and J ends, which lost 2 bases and 3 bases, there was a span of 16 bases. CDR3: CASSYRVLAPDTEAFF. Written as DNA, the CDR3 is TGTGCCAGCAGTTACCGGGTATTGGCACCCGACACTGAAGCTTTCTTT.

V and J are TRBV12-5 and TRBJ1-1; 7 nucleotides line up with TRBD1. In germline, CDR1 is LGHNT, CDR2 FRNRAP. The V gene end was trimmed by 5 bases and the J gene end by 0 bases; junction bases not matched to a gene: 6. The CDR3 runs 15 residues. CDR3: CASGPGQLMNTEAFF. For the CDR3, the DNA is TGTGCTAGTGGTCCGGGACAGCTAATGAACACTGAAGCTTTCTTT.

This clone has a handful of counts. The chain employs TRBV18 and TRBJ2-2; 8 bases are shared with TRBD2. Germline lookup yields CDR1 KGHSH and CDR2 LQKENI. The length of the CDR3 is 16 residues. The V and J ends lost 1 base and 4 bases, in that order; junction bases with no gene match: 5. This chain's CDR3 is CASSPRSGGLTGELFF. The DNA of the CDR3 is TGTGCCAGCTCACCACGAAGCGGGGGCCTCACCGGGGAGCTGTTTTTT.

This rearrangement joins TRBV6-5 to TRBJ1-2, with 7 bases fitting TRBD1. CDR1 MNHEY and CDR2 SVGAGI come from the germline V gene. This CDR3 comprises 16 residues. Trimming cost V 0 bases and J 2 bases; bases outside gene matches: 6. The CDR3 DNA follows: TGTGCCAGCAGTTACTCCGAGACAGGGACCAACTATGGCTACACCTTC. Its protein is CASSYSETGTNYGYTF.

The chain links TRBV6-5 to TRBJ1-3; tentatively, D is TRBD1 (6 bases). V was clipped by 6 bases and J by 0 bases, with 9 bases between them. There are 14 residues in the CDR3. Germline V gives CDR1 MNHEY, CDR2 SVGAGI. CDR3 region: CASSRQVSGNTIYF. In DNA form, the CDR3 reads TGTGCCAGCAGCAGACAGGTCTCTGGAAACACCATATATTTT.

The V gene is TRBV5-6, the J gene TRBJ1-1; the match to TRBD1 covers 7 bases. V trimming: 3 bases; J trimming: 1 base; junction bases outside the gene matches: 9. The CDR3 runs 16 residues. The germline CDR1 and CDR2 sequences are SGHDT and YYEEEE. CDR3 DNA: TGTGCCAGCAGCTATACCGCCAGGGGGAGGAACACTGAAGCTTTCTTT. Translated, it gives CASSYTARGRNTEAFF.

J is TRBJ2-7 and V is TRBV30, with D possibly being TRBD1 (6 bases). The CDR3 sequence is 14 residues long. With 3 bases removed from V and 2 bases from J, the gap between germline ends came to 14 bases. Germline CDR1 is GTSNPN and CDR2 is SVGIG (reference sequence). The CDR3 region is CAWRWGWTAYEQYF. The CDR3 DNA reads TGTGCCTGGAGATGGGGGTGGACAGCCTACGAGCAGTACTTC. The full variable domain, rest sourced from reference TRBV30 and TRBJ2-7, is SQTIHQWPATLVQPVGSPLSLECTVEGTSNPNLYWYRQAAGRGLQLLFYSVGIGQISSEVPQNLSASRPQDRQFILSSKKLLLSDSGFYLCAWRWGWTAYEQYFGPGTRLTVT.

V gene TRBV4-3 combines with J gene TRBJ2-1; 11 nucleotides line up with TRBD2. Germline V lookup: CDR1 LGHNA, CDR2 YSLEER. The V gene end was trimmed by 0 bases and the J gene end by 9 bases; junction bases not matched to a gene: 4. This CDR3 spans 15 amino acids. In nucleotides, the CDR3 is TGCGCCAGCAGCCAAGAAACTAGCGGGGGAGGTGAGCAGTTCTTC. It specifies CASSQETSGGGEQFF.

This clone was detected only once. The V gene is TRBV9, the J gene TRBJ2-2; possibly TRBD1 for D (6 bases). The V gene's germline CDR1 is SGDLS and CDR2 YYNGEE. This CDR3 is built from 18 residues. With 8 bases removed from V and 3 bases from J, the gap between germline ends came to 26 bases. For the CDR3, the DNA is TGTGCCAGACCGTTTGGACAGTCCCGCTCCCTCGACACCGGGGAGCTGTTTTTT. Its protein product is CARPFGQSRSLDTGELFF.

Only a few counts were recorded for this clone. DNA for the CDR3: TGTGCCAGCAGCGTAGAGACGGGGGGGCCCGGTGAGCAGTTCTTC. As protein: CASSVETGGPGEQFF. The chain employs TRBV9 and TRBJ2-1; 8 nucleotides match TRBD2. The CDR3 is made up of 15 amino acids. The junction had 8 bases not matched to a gene; V was cut back by 0 bases and J by 9 bases. In germline, CDR1 is SGDLS, CDR2 YYNGEE.

The table lists this clone with a few counts. The chain has TRBV7-6 and TRBJ1-5, with 7 bases identical to TRBD1. This CDR3 comprises 13 residues. V lost 5 bases to trimming and J lost 4 bases; unmatched junction nucleotides: 2. CDR1 and CDR2 from the germline V gene are SGHVS and FNYEAQ. CDR3 nucleotides: TGTGCCAGCAGCCCAGGGGGAAATCAGCCCCAGCATTTT. Its protein product is CASSPGGNQPQHF.

This sequence joins TRBV30 and TRBJ2-3; perhaps TRBD2 as D (5 bases). The CDR3 runs 12 residues. The germline V gene encodes CDR1 GTSNPN and CDR2 SVGIG (reference sequence). V was clipped by 8 bases and J by 1 base, with 10 bases between them. The CDR3 DNA is TGTGCCGCTCTCGGGGGCACAGATACGCAGTATTTT. Translated: CAALGGTDTQYF.